The rows below give T cell receptor beta chains drawn from one sample of a study of blood T cell repertoires in COVID-19. Profiled with immunoSEQ multiplex PCR; TCRdb holds only in-frame clones, not every one. The sample holds over 350,000 clones, roughly 85% seen once. The material sequenced was PBMCs or T cells enriched from blood (not recorded which). These receptors all come from a woman younger than 30 with acute COVID-19. Each CDR3 is given with its conserved first and last residue. A D gene is named only where the DNA matches it firmly. Size values are once, few and many counts, or a class for expanded clones, and some rows have none.

V	J	D	length	size	DNA	CDR3
TRBV3-1/TRBV3-2	TRBJ2-2	TRBD2	16	once	TGTGCCAGCAGCCAGGGACTAGCGGGAAACACCGGGGAGCTGTTTTTT	CASSQGLAGNTGELFF
TRBV5-4	TRBJ2-5	.	16	.	TGTGCCAGCAGCTTGGCCCTTTGGACTTCCCAAGAGACCCAGTACTTC	CASSLALWTSQETQYF
TRBV4-1	TRBJ1-1	TRBD1	16	.	TGCGCCAGCAGCCATGCTCCAGGGGGAACCTCCACTGAAGCTTTCTTT	CASSHAPGGTSTEAFF
TRBV3-1/TRBV3-2	TRBJ2-7	TRBD1	15	.	TGTGCCAGCAGTCTCGGGACAGGAGGCTTCGCCGAGCAGTACTTC	CASSLGTGGFAEQYF
TRBV5-4	TRBJ1-4	TRBD1	17	.	TGTGCCAGCAGCTTAAAAGTCGGACAGGGTGCTAATGAAAAACTGTTTTTT	CASSLKVGQGANEKLFF
TRBV12-3/TRBV12-4	TRBJ2-4	.	13	.	TGTGCCAGCAGTGGGGACACCAAAAACATTCAGTACTTC	CASSGDTKNIQYF
TRBV2	TRBJ1-1	TRBD1	15	.	TGTGCCATCAACACCCGACAGGGACCGAACACTGAAGCTTTCTTT	CAINTRQGPNTEAFF
TRBV14	TRBJ2-1	TRBD1	15	.	TGTGCCAGCAGCCCATACGGGACAGGGGTTAATGAGCAGTTCTTC	CASSPYGTGVNEQFF
TRBV7-2	TRBJ2-1	.	18	.	TGTGCCAGCAGCCCCCGGGGAGGAACAGGGGTTCCCTACAATGAGCAGTTCTTC	CASSPRGGTGVPYNEQFF
TRBV5-1	TRBJ1-1	.	15	.	TGCGCCAGCAGCTTGGAGTTCAGGGGTGGCACTGAAGCTTTCTTT	CASSLEFRGGTEAFF
TRBV7-9	TRBJ2-5	TRBD2	15	.	TGTGCCAGCAGCTTCAATAGCGGGGGGGCTGAGACCCAGTACTTC	CASSFNSGGAETQYF
TRBV10-1	TRBJ2-1	TRBD2	12	.	TGCGCCAGCAGCTGGACTAGCGGAAAGCAGTTCTTC	CASSWTSGKQFF
TRBV27	TRBJ2-7	.	13	.	TGTGCCAGCAGTTACACCCGCTCCTACGAGCAGTACTTC	CASSYTRSYEQYF
TRBV9	TRBJ2-2	.	14	once	TGTGCCAGCAGCTCCCGGGGGAGCACCGGGGAGCTGTTTTTT	CASSSRGSTGELFF
TRBV4-1	TRBJ2-5	TRBD2	17	.	TGCGCCAGCAGCCAAACCAATCGCGGGGGGGCGGGAGAGACCCAGTACTTC	CASSQTNRGGAGETQYF
TRBV2	TRBJ1-4	.	15	once	TGTGCCAGCAGCTTAAACAGGGAGGGTGGGGAAAAACTGTTTTTT	CASSLNREGGEKLFF
TRBV20-1	TRBJ1-1	.	11	.	TGCAGTGCTCCGGACAGAACTGAAGCTTTCTTT	CSAPDRTEAFF
TRBV5-1	TRBJ2-1	.	15	once	TGCGCCAGCAGCTTGGTGCGGGGCAACTACAATGAGCAGTTCTTC	CASSLVRGNYNEQFF
TRBV7-2	TRBJ1-1	.	15	.	TGTGCCAGCAGCCTACCGAGGACTAGCACCACTGAAGCTTTCTTT	CASSLPRTSTTEAFF
TRBV5-4	TRBJ2-5	.	17	.	TGTGCCAGCAGCTCGGCGGTAGATTGGAGGGCACAAGAGACCCAGTACTTC	CASSSAVDWRAQETQYF
TRBV7-2	TRBJ1-4	TRBD1	14	.	TGTGCCAGCAGCTTCGGGACAGGGAATGAAAAACTGTTTTTT	CASSFGTGNEKLFF
TRBV7-9	TRBJ2-6	.	13	.	TGTGCCAGCAGGAGCTCTGGGGCCAACGTCCTGACTTTC	CASRSSGANVLTF
TRBV6-5	TRBJ2-7	TRBD1	13	.	TGTGCCAGCTCGGGACAGGCCGCCTACGAGCAGTACTTC	CASSGQAAYEQYF
TRBV28	TRBJ2-2	TRBD2	19	.	TGTGCCAGCAGTACCGGGACTAGCGGGAGCAGCGCGAACACCGGGGAGCTGTTTTTT	CASSTGTSGSSANTGELFF
TRBV27	TRBJ1-4	.	14	.	TGTGCCAGCAGTCCCCCCGGGACCCTAGGGAGGCTGTTTTTT	CASSPPGTLGRLFF
TRBV11-2	TRBJ2-2	TRBD1	16	.	TGTGCCAGCAGCTTAGGTGAGGACAGGGCCACCGGGGAGCTGTTTTTT	CASSLGEDRATGELFF
TRBV5-8	TRBJ2-1	TRBD2	15	.	TGTGCCAGCAGCTTCTTACTAGCGGGGGGCAGTGAGCAGTTCTTC	CASSFLLAGGSEQFF
TRBV2	TRBJ1-1	.	16	.	TGTGCCAGCAGTCCCACTTATGGCAGGGCGAACACTGAAGCTTTCTTT	CASSPTYGRANTEAFF
TRBV28	TRBJ1-1	.	11	.	TGTGCCACGGAGCGAGGTGCTGAAGCTTTCTTT	CATERGAEAFF
TRBV6-1	TRBJ1-3	.	16	.	TGTGCCAGCAGTGTGGACAGAGTTTCCTCTGGAAACACCATATATTTT	CASSVDRVSSGNTIYF
TRBV10-3	TRBJ1-1	.	15	.	TGTGCCATCAGTAACCCCGGACAGACGAACACTGAAGCTTTCTTT	CAISNPGQTNTEAFF
TRBV28	TRBJ1-4	TRBD1	14	.	TGTGCCAGCACTTCCCGGACAGGGTTGAGGAAACTGTTTTTT	CASTSRTGLRKLFF
TRBV7-2	TRBJ2-1	TRBD2	17	once	TGTGCCAGCAGCTTGCAAGGTGAACGCCCGGGGGGCAATGAGCAGTTCTTC	CASSLQGERPGGNEQFF
TRBV7-6	TRBJ2-2	TRBD1	15	.	TGTGCCAGCAGCTTGGGACAGGGGGATACCGGGGAGCTGTTTTTT	CASSLGQGDTGELFF
TRBV6-4	TRBJ2-3	TRBD2	15	.	TGTGCCAGCAGTGAAGCCGTAGCGGGAGTTGATACGCAGTATTTT	CASSEAVAGVDTQYF
TRBV6-5	TRBJ2-7	TRBD2	14	.	TGTGCCAGCAGACTAGCGGGCCCCTCCTACGAGCAGTACTTC	CASRLAGPSYEQYF
TRBV4-1	TRBJ1-1	.	14	.	TGCGCCAGCAGCCTCCAGGGCCAGAGCACTGAAGCTTTCTTT	CASSLQGQSTEAFF